This T cell receptor (beta chain) derives from a study of cytomegalovirus exposure and HLA in healthy donors. Study findings and constraints: HLA alleles were associated with 17,000 or so TCR beta sequences in a later analysis at 0.05 false discovery rate. Later analysis identified a missense DCLRE1C variant that was linked to TCR beta V- and J-gene trimming. Among TCR sequences, most were rare, though some public TCRs appeared in many donors.

A remark on this clone: Antigen unknown.

The study ran its PCR with 60 Vbeta and 13 Jbeta primers. TCRdb's table, derived via immunoSEQ multiplex PCR, lists solely in-frame clones and lacks some. The table for this sample gives about 77,000 clones. Healthy bone marrow donors supplied every sample. The V gene lost 1 base and the J gene lost 0 bases, with 12 bases spanning the gap. CDR1 is LNHDA and CDR2 is SQIVND in the germline V gene (reference sequence). This CDR3 is 16 amino acids long. The clonotype was recovered from a man aged 45 to 65 in good health and CMV-seropositive. Sequenced sample: PBMCs. The V gene is TRBV19, the J gene TRBJ1-2; possible D gene TRBD1, 5 bases. Written as DNA, the CDR3 is TGTGCCAGTAGTATAGGTCGGGCAGGGACTAACTATGGCTACACCTTC. Protein: CASSIGRAGTNYGYTF. The full variable domain, rest sourced from reference TRBV19 and TRBJ1-2, is DGGITQSPKYLFRKEGQNVTLSCEQNLNHDAMYWYRQDPGQGLRLIYYSQIVNDFQKGDIAEGYSVSREKKESFPLTVTSAQKNPTAFYLCASSIGRAGTNYGYTFGSGTRLTVV.